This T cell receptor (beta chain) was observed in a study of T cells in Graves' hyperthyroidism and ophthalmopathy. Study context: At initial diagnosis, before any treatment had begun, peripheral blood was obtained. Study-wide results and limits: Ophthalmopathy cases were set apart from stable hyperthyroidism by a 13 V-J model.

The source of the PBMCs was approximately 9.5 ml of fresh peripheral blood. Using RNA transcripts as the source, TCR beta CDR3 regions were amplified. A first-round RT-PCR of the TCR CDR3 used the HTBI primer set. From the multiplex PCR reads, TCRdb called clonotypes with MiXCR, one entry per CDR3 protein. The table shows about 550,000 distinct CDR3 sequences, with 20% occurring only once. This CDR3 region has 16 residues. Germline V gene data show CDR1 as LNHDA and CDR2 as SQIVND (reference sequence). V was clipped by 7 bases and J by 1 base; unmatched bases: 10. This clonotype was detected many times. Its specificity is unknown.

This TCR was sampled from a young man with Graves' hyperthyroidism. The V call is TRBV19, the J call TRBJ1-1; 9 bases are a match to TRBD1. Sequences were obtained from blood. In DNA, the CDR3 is TGTGCCAGTACCGCGGGGACAGGGATGACGAACACTGAAGCTTTCTTT. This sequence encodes CASTAGTGMTNTEAFF. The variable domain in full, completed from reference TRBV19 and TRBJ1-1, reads DGGITQSPKYLFRKEGQNVTLSCEQNLNHDAMYWYRQDPGQGLRLIYYSQIVNDFQKGDIAEGYSVSREKKESFPLTVTSAQKNPTAFYLCASTAGTGMTNTEAFFGQGTRLTVV.